The 8 T cell receptor beta chains below come from one sample, sequenced in a study of T-cell reconstitution after alpha-beta-depleted transplantation in children. Preparation of the TCRbeta library used unique molecular identifiers. MiXCR was run by TCRdb on the PCR reads, yielding one entry per CDR3 protein. The sample yields 250,000 to 300,000 distinct CDR3 sequences, about 10% seen once. Specimen: PBMCs from the stem cell graft donor, collected from the stem cell graft. The source of these receptors is a human donor who donated a stem cell graft to a child with SCID.

This clonotype has only a few counts. The J gene is TRBJ2-4, the V gene TRBV12-3 or TRBV12-4, with D possibly TRBD2 on 5 matching bases. Trimming pared 5 bases from V and 0 bases from J, leaving 17 bases between. The CDR3 totals 17 residues. CDR3 DNA: TGTGCCAGCAGTCCCCGTCGGGGTTTCGTAGCCAAAAACATTCAGTACTTC. Its protein product is CASSPRRGFVAKNIQYF.

This clonotype was seen a few times. This chain links TRBV6-5 with TRBJ2-5; D uncertain. The V gene lost 7 bases and the J gene lost 5 bases, with 11 bases spanning the gap. Germline V gene sequence: CDR1 MNHEY, CDR2 SVGAGI. The CDR3 spans 12 residues. The CDR3: CASMGGGETQYF. The CDR3 DNA reads as TGTGCCAGCATGGGCGGCGGTGAGACCCAGTACTTC.

J is TRBJ2-1 and V is TRBV7-2; 12 bases line up with TRBD2. The germline V gene has CDR1 SGHTA and CDR2 FQGNSA. Trimming at V came to 5 bases and at J to 7 bases, leaving 9 bases not matched to a gene. CDR3 size: 16 residues. The CDR3 protein is CASSETSGGPGNEQFF. The CDR3 DNA reads TGTGCCAGCAGCGAGACTAGCGGGGGCCCAGGAAATGAGCAGTTCTTC.

This clonotype was counted ten times or more. The chain recombines TRBV5-1 with TRBJ2-1; 10 positions match TRBD2. Germline loops: CDR1 SGHRS, CDR2 YFSETQ. This CDR3 has 15 amino acids. V gave up 4 bases and J gave up 8 bases; unmatched junction bases: 9. The CDR3, as DNA: TGCGCCAGCAGCCGCGAACTAGCGGGGTTTGATGAGCAGTTCTTC. Protein: CASSRELAGFDEQFF.

The chain recombines TRBV7-6 with TRBJ2-1; TRBD2 is a possible D gene (5 bases). The CDR3 is 14 amino acids. In germline, CDR1 is SGHVS, CDR2 FNYEAQ. Trimming left V 5 bases short and J 3 bases short, with 11 bases between. The CDR3 sequence: CASSPTRVYNEQFF. For the CDR3, the DNA is TGTGCCAGCAGCCCCACTAGAGTCTACAATGAGCAGTTCTTC.

The genes are TRBV7-2 and TRBJ2-4; D unresolved. The ends were cut back, 2 bases at V and 3 bases at J, with 5 bases in the middle. The CDR3 extends over 13 amino acids. Germline CDR1 reads SGHTA; CDR2 reads FQGNSA. The CDR3 coding sequence is TGTGCCAGCAGCTTAATTGGCAAAAACATTCAGTACTTC. Translating gives CASSLIGKNIQYF.

This clonotype was detected only a few times. The chain combines TRBV6-5 with TRBJ1-1; D call uncertain. The CDR3 loop spans 12 amino acids. Between the trimmed V and J ends, which lost 8 bases and 1 base, there was a span of 8 bases. From germline, CDR1 is MNHEY and CDR2 SVGAGI. The CDR3 loop reads CASGNTNTEAFF. DNA for the CDR3: TGTGCCAGCGGAAATACGAACACTGAAGCTTTCTTT.

In its sample, this clonotype was seen many times. This chain joins TRBV9 and TRBJ2-5; possibly TRBD1 for D (5 bases). V dropped 5 bases and J dropped 4 bases, with 18 bases sitting between them. Germline V gene sequence: CDR1 SGDLS, CDR2 YYNGEE. The CDR3 is made up of 15 amino acids. This CDR3 is CASSSDEQEAETQYF. The CDR3 DNA sequence: TGTGCCAGCAGTTCAGACGAACAGGAAGCAGAGACCCAGTACTTC.